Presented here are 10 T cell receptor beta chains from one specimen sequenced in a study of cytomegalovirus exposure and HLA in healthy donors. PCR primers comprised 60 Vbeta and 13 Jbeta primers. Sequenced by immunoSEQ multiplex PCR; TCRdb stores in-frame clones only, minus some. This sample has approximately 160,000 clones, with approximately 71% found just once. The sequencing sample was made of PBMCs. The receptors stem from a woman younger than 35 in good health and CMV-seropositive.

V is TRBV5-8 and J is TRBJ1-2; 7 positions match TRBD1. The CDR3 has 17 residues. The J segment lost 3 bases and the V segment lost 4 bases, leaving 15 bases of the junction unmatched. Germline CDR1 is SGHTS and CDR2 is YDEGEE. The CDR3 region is CASSRNRRGLFDYGYTF. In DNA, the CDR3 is TGTGCCAGCAGCCGAAATAGGAGGGGGCTTTTCGACTATGGCTACACCTTC.

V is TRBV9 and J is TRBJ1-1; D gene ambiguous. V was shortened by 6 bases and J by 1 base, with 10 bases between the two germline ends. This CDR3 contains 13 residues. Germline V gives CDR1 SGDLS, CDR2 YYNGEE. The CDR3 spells CASTRRQNTEAFF. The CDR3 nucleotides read TGTGCCAGCACCAGGCGACAGAACACTGAAGCTTTCTTT.

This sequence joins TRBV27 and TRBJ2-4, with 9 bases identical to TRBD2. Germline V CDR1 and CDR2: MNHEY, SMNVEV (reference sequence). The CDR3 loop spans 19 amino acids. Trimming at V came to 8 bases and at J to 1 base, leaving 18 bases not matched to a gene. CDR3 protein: CASWPQRGEGGWAKNIQYF. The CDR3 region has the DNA TGTGCCAGCTGGCCCCAGCGGGGGGAGGGTGGATGGGCCAAAAACATTCAGTACTTC.

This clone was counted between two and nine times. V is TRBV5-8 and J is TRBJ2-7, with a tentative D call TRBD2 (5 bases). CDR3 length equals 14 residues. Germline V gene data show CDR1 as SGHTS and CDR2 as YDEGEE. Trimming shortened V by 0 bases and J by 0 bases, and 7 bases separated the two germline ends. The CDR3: CASSLDGSSYEQYF. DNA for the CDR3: TGTGCCAGCAGCTTGGATGGGAGCTCCTACGAGCAGTACTTC.

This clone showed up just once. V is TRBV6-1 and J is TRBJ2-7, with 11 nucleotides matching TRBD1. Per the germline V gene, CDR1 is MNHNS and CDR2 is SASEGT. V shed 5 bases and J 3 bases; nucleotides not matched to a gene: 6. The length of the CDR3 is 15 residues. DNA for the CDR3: TGTGCCAGCAGTCAACGGACAGGGGGCAACTACGAGCAGTACTTC. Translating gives CASSQRTGGNYEQYF.

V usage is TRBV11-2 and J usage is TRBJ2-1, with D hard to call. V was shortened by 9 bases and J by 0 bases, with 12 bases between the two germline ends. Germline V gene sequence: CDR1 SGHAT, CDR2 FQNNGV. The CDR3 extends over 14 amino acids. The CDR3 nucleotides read TGTGCCAGTACCTACCTGAGCTCCTACAATGAGCAGTTCTTC. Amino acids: CASTYLSSYNEQFF. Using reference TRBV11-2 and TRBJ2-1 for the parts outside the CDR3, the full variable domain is EAGVAQSPRYKIIEKRQSVAFWCNPISGHATLYWYQQILGQGPKLLIQFQNNGVVDDSQLPKDRFSAERLKGVDSTLKIQPAKLEDSAVYLCASTYLSSYNEQFFGPGTRLTVL.

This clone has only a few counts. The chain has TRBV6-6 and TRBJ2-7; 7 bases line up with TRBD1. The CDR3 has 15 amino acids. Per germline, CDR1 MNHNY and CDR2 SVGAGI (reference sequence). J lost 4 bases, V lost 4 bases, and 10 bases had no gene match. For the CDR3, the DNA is TGTGCCAGCAGTTTGAGGGGACAGCCTTTATACGAGCAGTACTTC. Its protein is CASSLRGQPLYEQYF.

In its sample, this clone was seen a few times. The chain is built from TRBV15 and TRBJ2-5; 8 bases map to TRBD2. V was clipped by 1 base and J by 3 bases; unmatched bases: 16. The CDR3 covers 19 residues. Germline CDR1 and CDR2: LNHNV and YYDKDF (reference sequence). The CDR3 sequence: CATSRVPIRPSGGEETQYF. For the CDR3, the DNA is TGTGCCACCAGCAGAGTTCCAATACGACCCAGCGGGGGAGAAGAGACCCAGTACTTC. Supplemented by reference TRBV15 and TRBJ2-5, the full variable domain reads DAMVIQNPRYQVTQFGKPVTLSCSQTLNHNVMYWYQQKSSQAPKLLFHYYDKDFNNEADTPDNFQSRRPNTSFCFLDIRSPGLGDTAMYLCATSRVPIRPSGGEETQYFGPGTRLLVL.

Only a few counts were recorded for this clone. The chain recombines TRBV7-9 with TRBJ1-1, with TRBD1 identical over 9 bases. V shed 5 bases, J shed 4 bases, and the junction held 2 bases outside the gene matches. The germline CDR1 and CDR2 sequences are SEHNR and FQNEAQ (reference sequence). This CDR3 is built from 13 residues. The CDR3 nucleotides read TGTGCCAGCAGCGTGACAGGGGGCACTGAAGCTTTCTTT. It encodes CASSVTGGTEAFF.

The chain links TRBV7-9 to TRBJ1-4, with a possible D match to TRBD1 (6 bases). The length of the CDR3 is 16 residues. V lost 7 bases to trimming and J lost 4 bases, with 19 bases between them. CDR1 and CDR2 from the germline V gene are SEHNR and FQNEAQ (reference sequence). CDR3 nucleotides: TGTGCCAGCAACGAAGGGTGGACAGAGGATAATGAAAAACTGTTTTTT. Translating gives CASNEGWTEDNEKLFF.